This entry features one T cell receptor (beta chain) sequence. This clone's antigen is unknown. Base-call qualities are not available, and no considerably larger clone is one nucleotide away. These data belong to a study of blood T cell repertoires in COVID-19 (dated by TCRdb to between 2020 and 2021). With regard to the full study: Collaborator samples came from the United States, Italy and Spain and covered acute and convalescent phases of COVID-19. The prospective study material was composed of cDNA or gDNA derived from T cells, B-cell-depleted T cells, or PBMCs. The dataset comprised deeply sampled blood TCRbeta repertoires from subjects exposed to, actively infected with, or recovered from COVID-19. The repertoires were made available in a free public database intended to serve as a resource for research on the immune response to SARS-CoV-2. The samples were drawn from two sources: the first 160 participants of the ongoing ImmuneRACE study, and 1,200 or so subjects contributed by 6 global collaborators. Nearly every sample came with metadata listing a de-identified subject ID, COVID-19 status, age in years and sex. Where available, HLA class I and class II types were obtained from metadata supplied by the sample provider rather than from assay-based typing. Beyond this particular receptor, the publication reports: The amount of clinical and demographic metadata varied by source and participant and was provided uncurated.

Each collaborating institution followed its own protocols to collect whole blood in K2EDTA tubes. For TCRbeta analysis, collaborator samples were shipped as frozen whole blood, as isolated PBMCs, or as DNA extracted from either sample type. TCRbeta CDR3 regions were amplified from genomic DNA by means of the immunoSEQ Assay, a bias-controlled multiplex PCR. The authors' analysis ran thus. Nucleated cell counts per sample were estimated from amplification of reference gene primers within the assay. To quantify the absolute abundance of each unique TCRbeta CDR3 rearrangement, sequence reads were collapsed and filtered. For each sample, productive Simpson clonality was calculated as the square root of Simpson's diversity index across productive rearrangements. TCRdb re-hosts the immuneACCESS table, in-frame sequences only. Its copies lack some clones; in the studies checked, an unresolved V gene accounts for under half of them, and the cause for the rest is not known. The V and J calls and clone size are taken from that table; D and trimming were inferred from the DNA. A total of approximately 210,000 clones appear in this sample, about 91% of them only once. About 4.8% of the sample is taken by the ten largest.

Counted from cysteine to phenylalanine, this CDR3 has 15 amino acids. Kept here is only the CDR3 DNA, which spans 45 bases and is read in frame from base 1. Sequences MRHNA (CDR1) and SNTAGT (CDR2) are obtained from the germline V gene. Trimmed from V: 6 bases; trimmed from J: 6 bases; junction bases lacking a gene match: 12. Recombination linked TRBV6-4 to TRBJ1-1; the junction holds 8 bases that match TRBD1. The receptor's source is a woman between 40 and 50 years old with acute or convalescent COVID-19. Sequencing used peripheral blood. The nucleotides read TGTGCCAGCAGCGCCTCGGACAGGGTGGACGCTGAAGCTTTCTTT. This sequence encodes CASSASDRVDAEAFF.